The source of this T cell receptor (beta chain) is a study of blood T cell repertoires in COVID-19. Study-wide context: T cells, B-cell-depleted T cells, or PBMCs supplied cDNA or gDNA.

In the study's own analysis: Using reference gene primer amplification, nucleated cell counts were estimated. Using immunoSEQ multiplex PCR, the repertoire was profiled, and TCRdb retains in-frame clones only, with some absent. V, J and clone size derive from that table, while D and trimming were established from the DNA sequence. The data hold about 200,000 clones, with roughly nine tenths observed a single time. The CDR3 extends over 14 amino acids. Per germline, CDR1 SGHDT and CDR2 YYEEEE. The V gene lost 1 base and the J gene lost 3 bases, with 10 bases spanning the gap. The sequence came from a man in his fifties or sixties with COVID-19, enrolled during active disease. The sequenced material came from peripheral blood. V usage is TRBV5-6 and J usage is TRBJ1-2; tentative D call: TRBD1 (6 bases). In nucleotides, the CDR3 is TGTGCCAGCAGCTTGTCAGGGGTAGACTATGGCTACACCTTC. Protein product: CASSLSGVDYGYTF.